The clone carrying this TCR beta chain was seen only once. The record originates from a study of blood T cell repertoires in COVID-19. Study in general: COVID-19 samples, acute and convalescent, were from the United States, Italy and Spain. T cells, B-cell-depleted T cells, or PBMCs supplied cDNA or gDNA.

Profiled with immunoSEQ multiplex PCR; TCRdb holds only in-frame clones, not every one. The sample has 100,000 to 150,000 clones; about three quarters are singletons. Trimming removed 0 bases at V and 4 bases at J, with 13 bases between. CDR1 and CDR2 (germline): SGHAT, FQNNGV. CDR3 length equals 15 residues. The V and J genes are TRBV11-2 and TRBJ2-7; a possible D gene is TRBD2 (6 bases). The sample consisted of peripheral blood. This TCR came from a woman in her seventies with acute or convalescent COVID-19. The CDR3 DNA sequence: TGTGCCAGCAGCTTAGACAGACTAGGCGGGTACGAGCAGTACTTC. This translates into CASSLDRLGGYEQYF.